The 13 T cell receptor beta chains below all came from one sample that was sequenced in a study of blood T cell repertoires in COVID-19. Only in-frame clones appear in the TCRdb table, and some are missing; sequencing was by immunoSEQ multiplex PCR. In the table there are 250,000 to 350,000 clones, around 83% of which are singletons. The sample comprised peripheral blood. These receptors were collected from a woman between 45 and 65 years old with acute or convalescent COVID-19.

V usage is TRBV11-2 and J usage is TRBJ1-2; possibly TRBD1 for D (6 bases). The CDR3 contains 15 residues. Germline CDR1 SGHAT, CDR2 FQNNGV. V was shortened by 0 bases and J by 6 bases, with 14 bases between the two germline ends. The CDR3 reads CASSLEAARGNGYTF. The CDR3 DNA reads as TGTGCCAGCAGCTTAGAAGCGGCCAGGGGTAATGGCTACACCTTC.

Concerning this clone: Different DNA sequences within this sample yield the same CDR3. V is TRBV10-1 and J is TRBJ2-5, with D unclear. Germline-derived CDR1 and CDR2 are WNHNN and SYGVQD (reference sequence). Trimming took 0 bases from V and 5 from J, leaving 4 bases between them. The CDR3 has 12 amino acids. This CDR3 reads CASSESRETQYF. The CDR3 nucleotides are TGCGCCAGCAGTGAGTCGAGGGAGACCCAGTACTTC.

V and J are TRBV9 and TRBJ2-2, with 9 bases that match TRBD1. With 0 bases clipped from V and 7 bases from J, the junction kept 4 bases outside the gene matches. The CDR3 sequence is 15 residues long. Germline CDR1 reads SGDLS; CDR2 reads YYNGEE. The CDR3 bases are TGTGCCAGCAGCGTAGAGACAGGGGGTATCGGGGAGCTGTTTTTT. Its protein is CASSVETGGIGELFF. Drawing the rest from reference TRBV9 and TRBJ2-2, the complete variable domain is DSGVTQTPKHLITATGQRVTLRCSPRSGDLSVYWYQQSLDQGLQFLIQYYNGEERAKGNILERFSAQQFPDLHSELNLSSLELGDSALYFCASSVETGGIGELFFGEGSRLTVL.

The gene calls are TRBV11-2 and TRBJ2-3, with D perhaps matching TRBD2 (5 bases). There are 12 residues in the CDR3. The V end lost 1 base, the J end lost 6 bases, and 5 bases lay between the germline ends. CDR1 and CDR2 from the germline V gene are SGHAT and FQNNGV. The CDR3: CASSLAGDTQYF. DNA of the CDR3: TGTGCCAGCAGCTTAGCGGGGGATACGCAGTATTTT. The variable domain in full, completed from reference TRBV11-2 and TRBJ2-3, reads EAGVAQSPRYKIIEKRQSVAFWCNPISGHATLYWYQQILGQGPKLLIQFQNNGVVDDSQLPKDRFSAERLKGVDSTLKIQPAKLEDSAVYLCASSLAGDTQYFGPGTRLTVL.

The chain couples TRBV6-4 to TRBJ2-1, with TRBD2 matching over 14 bases. The CDR3 consists of 18 residues. Germline V gene lookup returns CDR1 MRHNA and CDR2 SNTAGT. Trimming at V came to 0 bases and at J to 7 bases, leaving 8 bases not matched to a gene. The CDR3 DNA sequence: TGTGCCAGCAGTGACTCGATGGGACTAGCGGGGGTCCTTAATGAGCAGTTCTTC. This encodes CASSDSMGLAGVLNEQFF.

V and J are TRBV5-6 and TRBJ2-7, with D uncertain. Germline loops: CDR1 SGHDT, CDR2 YYEEEE. The CDR3 spans 13 residues. Trimming took 3 bases from V and 0 from J, leaving 7 bases between them. CDR3 sequence (DNA): TGTGCCAGCAGCTCGACTGTCTCCTACGAGCAGTACTTC. Protein: CASSSTVSYEQYF.

The chain couples TRBV5-1 to TRBJ1-2; TRBD1 matches at 7 bases. The CDR3 sequence is 16 residues long. Germline V gene data show CDR1 as SGHRS and CDR2 as YFSETQ. V lost 1 base to trimming and J lost 2 bases; unmatched junction nucleotides: 8. Here the CDR3 reads CASSLNRGSTNYGYTF. The CDR3 DNA reads TGCGCCAGCAGCTTGAACAGGGGTTCGACGAACTATGGCTACACCTTC. The whole variable domain, filled in from reference TRBV5-1 and TRBJ1-2, reads KAGVTQTPRYLIKTRGQQVTLSCSPISGHRSVSWYQQTPGQGLQFLFEYFSETQRNKGNFPGRFSGRQFSNSRSEMNVSTLELGDSALYLCASSLNRGSTNYGYTFGSGTRLTVV.

The chain uses TRBV19 and TRBJ2-1; possibly TRBD2 for D (6 bases). The V and J ends lost 5 bases and 0 bases respectively, with 8 bases between them. CDR1 and CDR2 (germline): LNHDA, SQIVND (reference sequence). This CDR3 spans 14 amino acids. The CDR3 sequence: CASSQTSSYNEQFF. The CDR3 bases are TGTGCCAGTAGTCAGACTAGCTCCTACAATGAGCAGTTCTTC.

This clone was seen a handful of times. Other DNA sequences in this specimen translate into the identical CDR3. The genes are TRBV18 and TRBJ2-1; 9 positions match TRBD1. The CDR3 has 15 amino acids. Per the germline V gene, CDR1 is KGHSH and CDR2 is LQKENI. The junction had 6 bases not matched to a gene; V was cut back by 3 bases and J by 6 bases. The CDR3 reads CASSPLGQGGNEQFF. DNA of the CDR3: TGTGCCAGCTCACCGCTGGGACAGGGTGGCAATGAGCAGTTCTTC.

The J gene is TRBJ2-1, the V gene TRBV6-6; no clear D gene. Trimming shortened V by 5 bases and J by 4 bases, and 15 bases separated the two germline ends. Germline V gene sequence: CDR1 MNHNY, CDR2 SVGAGI (reference sequence). The CDR3 covers 15 residues. The chain's CDR3 is CASSKDPTSYNEQFF. CDR3 coding DNA: TGTGCCAGCAGTAAAGATCCCACTTCATACAATGAGCAGTTCTTC.

This chain joins TRBV3-1 (or the pseudogene TRBV3-2) and TRBJ2-2; 8 bases fit TRBD2. Germline CDR1 LGHDT, CDR2 YNNKEL (reference sequence). This CDR3 comprises 16 residues. The ends lost 3 bases at V and 4 bases at J; junction bases unmatched: 7. This chain's CDR3 is CASSQGLRGGTGELFF. The CDR3 DNA follows: TGTGCCAGCAGCCAGGGACTCCGGGGGGGCACCGGGGAGCTGTTTTTT.

The chain joins TRBV7-9 to TRBJ2-6; TRBD1 agrees at 9 bases. V gave up 6 bases and J gave up 0 bases; unmatched junction bases: 3. Germline V CDR1 and CDR2: SEHNR, FQNEAQ (reference sequence). The CDR3 loop spans 16 amino acids. The CDR3: CASRQTGGSGANVLTF. The CDR3 bases are TGTGCCAGCAGACAGACAGGGGGCTCTGGGGCCAACGTCCTGACTTTC.

This chain links TRBV7-9 with TRBJ2-3; 14 nucleotides align to TRBD2. Trimming removed 5 bases from V and 4 bases from J; junction bases left unmatched: 2. Germline V lookup: CDR1 SEHNR, CDR2 FQNEAQ (reference sequence). The CDR3 runs 15 residues. In DNA form, the CDR3 reads TGTGCCAGCAGCAGGGGACTAGCGGGAGCAGATACGCAGTATTTT. It encodes CASSRGLAGADTQYF. Drawing the rest from reference TRBV7-9 and TRBJ2-3, the complete variable domain is DTGVSQNPRHKITKRGQNVTFRCDPISEHNRLYWYRQTLGQGPEFLTYFQNEAQLEKSRLLSDRFSAERPKGSFSTLEIQRTEQGDSAMYLCASSRGLAGADTQYFGPGTRLTVL.